A single T cell receptor (beta chain) is shown here with its context. Its target is unknown. These data are taken from a study of T cells expressing NK-cell markers. Study summary: HCMV serostatus: seven of eight sequenced donors positive, one negative. Study-wide results and limits: The contribution of dominant NKG2C+ clonotypes to CD8+ T cells in five to seven donors was roughly 1.0-7.5%.

Reanalyzing the 5' RACE reads, TCRdb keeps one entry per CDR3 protein, without DNA. This repertoire comprises approximately 170,000 distinct CDR3 sequences; its ten largest clones make up 20%. This CDR3 region has 16 residues. Per germline, CDR1 LGHDT and CDR2 YNNKEL (reference sequence). This TCR was sampled from a man between 18 and 69 years old in good health. The chain recombines TRBV3-1 with TRBJ2-3. Source material: blood T cells: a sorted CD56 or NKG2C T cell subset, CD4+ or CD8+ T cells, or bulk PBMC T cells (not recorded which). The CDR3 loop reads CASSQDCGSSTDTQYF.